This T cell receptor beta chain is drawn from a study of blood T cell repertoires in COVID-19. Participant reports of clinical history set cohort assignment. Trimming removed 1 base at V and 7 bases at J, with 11 bases between. Germline CDR1 reads LGHNA; CDR2 reads YNFKEQ. The CDR3 is 13 residues long. Repertoires were generated with immunoSEQ multiplex PCR, while TCRdb's copy carries only in-frame clones and drops some. Among around 200,000 clones listed, approximately 85% were seen once. Sequences were obtained from PBMCs or T cells enriched from blood (not recorded which). The sequence came from a man in his forties who had recovered from COVID-19. The gene calls are TRBV4-2 and TRBJ2-7; D not certain. The chain's CDR3 is CASSQVPPLEQYF. CDR3 nucleotides: TGTGCCAGCAGCCAAGTCCCCCCGTTAGAGCAGTACTTC.